The 4 T cell receptor beta chains listed next were all sequenced from one sample in a study of T cell changes during pregnancy in multiple sclerosis. The method was immunoSEQ multiplex PCR; TCRdb's version includes in-frame clones alone and lacks a portion of them. The sample lists about 50,000 clones; roughly nine tenths were seen once. This specimen was CD8+ T cells from peripheral blood mononuclear cells, taken after pregnancy. The origin of the receptors is a female donor with multiple sclerosis, enrolled in a pregnancy study.

The chain carries TRBV7-6 and TRBJ2-5, with D tentatively TRBD1 (5 bases). This CDR3 is built from 15 residues. Germline-derived CDR1 and CDR2 are SGHVS and FNYEAQ. Trimming pared 1 base from V and 5 bases from J, leaving 14 bases between. The CDR3 reads CASSLEAQGRETQYF. The CDR3 nucleotides are TGTGCCAGCAGCTTAGAGGCCCAGGGAAGGGAGACCCAGTACTTC.

The CDR3 loop reads CASSPPLEGAYEQFF. CDR3 DNA sequence: TGTGCCAGCTCACCACCTCTGGAGGGGGCGTATGAGCAGTTCTTC. The V and J genes are TRBV18 and TRBJ2-1, with D tentatively TRBD1 (7 bases). Germline V CDR1 and CDR2: KGHSH, LQKENI. The ends were cut back, 0 bases at V and 8 bases at J, with 14 bases in the middle. The CDR3 consists of 15 residues.

This clone came up a few times. V gene TRBV6-1 combines with J gene TRBJ2-3; D gene uncertain. The CDR3 consists of 14 residues. The V gene's germline CDR1 is MNHNS and CDR2 SASEGT. V dropped 3 bases and J dropped 2 bases, with 9 bases sitting between them. CDR3 sequence (DNA): TGTGCCAGCAGTGATGGAGCGCACACAGATACGCAGTATTTT. It translates to CASSDGAHTDTQYF.

The V call is TRBV13, the J call TRBJ2-1; TRBD1 matches at 9 bases. The V gene's germline CDR1 is PRHDT and CDR2 FYEKMQ (reference sequence). CDR3 size: 15 residues. Trimming at V came to 5 bases and at J to 4 bases, leaving 6 bases not matched to a gene. The CDR3 reads CASSHLGQGYNEQFF. The CDR3 DNA reads TGTGCCAGCAGCCACCTGGGACAGGGATACAATGAGCAGTTCTTC.